This T cell receptor beta chain is from a study of blood T cell repertoires in COVID-19. Germline trimming cut 2 bases from V and 2 bases from J; bases unmatched to any gene: 10. Per germline, CDR1 SGHTA and CDR2 FQGNSA. This CDR3 is built from 17 residues. The data were produced by immunoSEQ multiplex PCR, yet TCRdb's version contains in-frame clones alone and is incomplete. This sample has 250,000 to 300,000 clones, with approximately 85% found just once. Sequenced: peripheral blood. This receptor was obtained from a man aged 45 to 65 with active or convalescent COVID-19. V and J are TRBV7-2 and TRBJ2-3; 7 bases map to TRBD2. CDR3 DNA sequence: TGTGCCAGCAGCTTATTCCCTCCTAGCGGAGCCACAGATACGCAGTATTTT. Its translation: CASSLFPPSGATDTQYF.